This entry features one T cell receptor (beta chain) sequence. Germline loops: CDR1 LGHNA, CDR2 YSLEER. The CDR3 sequence is 19 residues long. Trimming at V came to 1 base and at J to 7 bases, leaving 20 bases not matched to a gene. The sample originates from a study of blood T cell repertoires in COVID-19. Assay used: immunoSEQ multiplex PCR; TCRdb lists only in-frame clones, some missing. The sample yields about 150,000 clones, 80% to 90% seen once. The sample was peripheral blood. The clonotype originates from a woman aged 60-75 years with active COVID-19. This chain uses TRBV4-3 with TRBJ2-7; TRBD2 matches 9 bases. Written as DNA, the CDR3 is TGCGCCAGCAGCCAAGTCCTGACAGGGAATGCGGGAGGGCCGGGAGAGCAGTACTTC. Translating it yields CASSQVLTGNAGGPGEQYF.